A single sample is the source of the 27 T cell receptor beta chains below, sequenced in a study of cytomegalovirus exposure and HLA in healthy donors. PCR amplification relied on 60 Vbeta primers (plus 13 Jbeta primers). Clones were read by immunoSEQ multiplex PCR, and TCRdb kept only the in-frame ones, dropping some. The table shows 70,000 or so clones, with around 89% occurring only once. Input material: PBMCs. Receptor source: a woman aged 25 to 45 in good health and CMV-seropositive.

This chain links TRBV10-3 with TRBJ1-2; D may be TRBD1 (6 bases). The CDR3 has 12 residues. Germline CDR1 is ENHRY and CDR2 is SYGVKD. V was pared by 6 bases and J by 5 bases, with 10 bases between. The CDR3 DNA sequence: TGTGCCATCAGAGTAACAGGGTATGGCTACACCTTC. Protein: CAIRVTGYGYTF.

This chain joins TRBV28 and TRBJ1-2, with a possible D match to TRBD1 (6 bases). Deletions cut 6 bases from V and 6 bases from J, with 14 bases between. The CDR3 extends over 13 amino acids. The germline V gene has CDR1 MDHEN and CDR2 SYDVKM. The CDR3 is CASRLLQGHGYTF. The CDR3 DNA sequence: TGTGCCAGCAGACTTCTACAGGGACATGGCTACACCTTC.

V gene TRBV6-1 combines with J gene TRBJ1-5; no clear D gene. V was clipped by 8 bases and J by 0 bases, with 14 bases between them. Germline V CDR1 and CDR2: MNHNS, SASEGT. The CDR3 is 15 residues long. The CDR3 sequence: CASGEESYSNQPQHF. CDR3 sequence (DNA): TGTGCCAGCGGGGAGGAGTCTTATAGCAATCAGCCCCAGCATTTT.

The rearrangement joins TRBV28 to TRBJ1-3, with a possible D match to TRBD1 (6 bases). Germline loops: CDR1 MDHEN, CDR2 SYDVKM. This CDR3 is built from 15 residues. V lost 4 bases to trimming and J lost 2 bases, with 12 bases between them. The CDR3, as DNA: TGTGCCAGCAGTTCGTTGGCAGGGGCTGGAAACACCATATATTTT. Its translation: CASSSLAGAGNTIYF.

The V and J genes are TRBV11-1 and TRBJ2-1, with 7 bases fitting TRBD2. The V segment lost 0 bases and the J segment 5 bases; nucleotides outside the gene matches: 1. Per the germline V gene, CDR1 is SGHAT and CDR2 is FQDESV (reference sequence). The CDR3 length is 14 residues. The CDR3 spells CASSLAGRNNEQFF. The CDR3 nucleotides are TGTGCCAGCAGCTTAGCCGGGAGGAACAATGAGCAGTTCTTC.

CDR3 protein: CASGEGLAGVLASYEQYF. CDR3 in DNA: TGTGCCAGCGGGGAGGGACTAGCGGGAGTCTTGGCGTCCTACGAGCAGTACTTC. The J gene is TRBJ2-7, the V gene TRBV2; 14 nucleotides agree with TRBD2. The CDR3 has 18 residues. V trimming: 8 bases; J trimming: 1 base; junction bases outside the gene matches: 13. The germline gives CDR1 SNHLY, CDR2 FYNNEI.

This clone came up once. At the DNA level, this CDR3 is encoded by other sequences in the same sample as well. The chain has TRBV20-1 and TRBJ1-1, with D unresolved. The V gene's germline CDR1 is DFQATT and CDR2 SNEGSKA (reference sequence). V shed 5 bases and J shed 8 bases, with 3 bases lying between them. The CDR3 is 8 amino acids. The CDR3 loop is CSAQEAFF. CDR3 DNA sequence: TGCAGTGCTCAGGAAGCTTTCTTT.

The DNA for the CDR3 is TGTGCCAGCCACCGACAGGGCTCCTACGAGCAGTACTTC. Protein sequence: CASHRQGSYEQYF. The rearrangement links TRBV5-5 to TRBJ2-5; 7 positions match TRBD1. The J call may be wrong; the DNA end is better matched by TRBJ2-7. The CDR3 is 13 residues long. CDR1 SGHKS and CDR2 YYEKEE come from the germline V gene (reference sequence).

The V gene is TRBV19, the J gene TRBJ2-6, with TRBD1 matching over 9 bases. Germline V gives CDR1 LNHDA, CDR2 SQIVND (reference sequence). The CDR3 is 17 residues long. Losses at the gene ends were 8 bases for V and 0 bases for J; bases not matched to a gene: 8. The CDR3 protein is CASRRTGVSSGANVLTF. DNA of the CDR3: TGTGCCAGTCGTCGGACAGGGGTCTCCTCTGGGGCCAACGTCCTGACTTTC.

V usage is TRBV9 and J usage is TRBJ2-7, with D possibly being TRBD2 (6 bases). The CDR3 loop spans 14 amino acids. Germline CDR1 reads SGDLS; CDR2 reads YYNGEE. V was clipped by 0 bases and J by 4 bases, with 11 bases between them. The CDR3 region is CASSVGGEGYEQYF. CDR3 in DNA: TGTGCCAGCAGCGTAGGCGGGGAAGGGTACGAGCAGTACTTC.

CDR3: CASSLVQGGDTQYF. The CDR3 nucleotides read TGTGCCAGCAGCTTGGTCCAGGGTGGAGATACGCAGTATTTT. The chain employs TRBV5-4 and TRBJ2-3, with D perhaps matching TRBD1 (5 bases). Germline V CDR1 and CDR2: SGHNT, YYREEE (reference sequence). V was trimmed by 0 bases and J by 5 bases, leaving 10 bases between them. CDR3 length: 14 amino acids.

The chain employs TRBV9 and TRBJ1-2, with D hard to call. The CDR3 sequence is 12 residues long. The V end was cut by 1 base, the J end by 5 bases, with 6 bases between. Germline V gene lookup returns CDR1 SGDLS and CDR2 YYNGEE. The DNA for the CDR3 is TGTGCCAGCAGCGTATCCCCTTATGGCTACACCTTC. It encodes CASSVSPYGYTF. Complete variable domain (other parts from reference TRBV9 and TRBJ1-2): DSGVTQTPKHLITATGQRVTLRCSPRSGDLSVYWYQQSLDQGLQFLIQYYNGEERAKGNILERFSAQQFPDLHSELNLSSLELGDSALYFCASSVSPYGYTFGSGTRLTVV.

V usage is TRBV5-1 and J usage is TRBJ2-1, with 11 bases lining up with TRBD2. Trimming removed 1 base from V and 8 bases from J; junction bases left unmatched: 11. This CDR3 has 17 residues. Germline loops: CDR1 SGHRS, CDR2 YFSETQ. CDR3 sequence reads: CASSLIFSGREGDEQFF. In DNA, the CDR3 is TGCGCCAGCAGCTTGATTTTTAGCGGGAGGGAGGGTGATGAGCAGTTCTTC.

The genes are TRBV29-1 and TRBJ2-4; D gene unclear. Trimming removed 4 bases from V and 0 bases from J, with 10 bases in between. Germline V lookup: CDR1 SQVTM, CDR2 ANQGSEA. The CDR3 consists of 14 residues. In DNA, the CDR3 is TGCAGCGTTGCTCCGAGGCTAGCCAAAAACATTCAGTACTTC. Translated, it gives CSVAPRLAKNIQYF.

This clone turned up a few times. The gene calls are TRBV10-2 and TRBJ1-2; 10 bases align to TRBD1. Losses at the gene ends were 0 bases for V and 4 bases for J; bases not matched to a gene: 5. The CDR3 is 16 amino acids. Looked up from germline, CDR1 is WSHSY and CDR2 is SAAADI. CDR3 in amino acids: CASSESAGQGPYGYTF. CDR3 sequence (DNA): TGCGCCAGCAGTGAGTCGGCGGGACAGGGGCCCTATGGCTACACCTTC.

This clone has just a few counts. V is TRBV28 and J is TRBJ2-3, with 10 nucleotides matching TRBD2. V was pared by 7 bases and J by 4 bases, with 2 bases of the junction left unmatched. Per the germline V gene, CDR1 is MDHEN and CDR2 is SYDVKM. This CDR3 contains 13 residues. CDR3 region: CASTAGGSDTQYF. CDR3 in DNA: TGTGCCAGCACAGCGGGAGGGTCAGATACGCAGTATTTT.

The chain joins TRBV7-6 to TRBJ2-1; 9 nucleotides match TRBD1. This CDR3 comprises 14 residues. CDR1 is SGHVS and CDR2 is FNYEAQ in the germline V gene. The J segment lost 7 bases and the V segment lost 5 bases, leaving 6 bases of the junction unmatched. The DNA of the CDR3 is TGTGCCAGCAGCGCCAGGACAGGGGCGAATGAGCAGTTCTTC. As protein: CASSARTGANEQFF.

This clone was detected only once. The V gene is TRBV7-9, the J gene TRBJ2-3; D might be TRBD2 (6 bases). V lost 5 bases, J lost 11 bases, and 23 bases lay in between. Germline CDR1 SEHNR, CDR2 FQNEAQ (reference sequence). The CDR3 loop spans 15 amino acids. CDR3 sequence reads: CASSDYSRRGWRQYF. Written as DNA, the CDR3 is TGTGCCAGCAGCGATTATAGCAGGAGGGGATGGAGGCAGTATTTT.

This sequence joins TRBV27 and TRBJ2-3, with D perhaps TRBD2 (7 bases). This CDR3 spans 15 amino acids. CDR1 is MNHEY and CDR2 is SMNVEV in the germline V gene (reference sequence). Trimming pared 5 bases from V and 2 bases from J, leaving 14 bases between. The CDR3: CASSDWGGATDTQYF. CDR3 sequence (DNA): TGTGCCAGCAGTGACTGGGGGGGGGCCACAGATACGCAGTATTTT.

The gene calls are TRBV5-1 and TRBJ1-2; D is unclear. CDR1 and CDR2 from the germline V gene are SGHRS and YFSETQ. The germline V and J ends were trimmed by 2 bases and 2 bases, with 10 bases remaining between them. The CDR3 loop spans 14 amino acids. The CDR3, as DNA: TGCGCCAGCAGCTTAGATCCGGGGAACTATGGCTACACCTTC. This encodes CASSLDPGNYGYTF.

This chain connects TRBV9 to TRBJ2-4, with 9 bases that match TRBD2. V shed 1 base, J shed 1 base, and the junction held 9 bases outside the gene matches. Germline-derived CDR1 and CDR2 are SGDLS and YYNGEE. The CDR3 runs 18 residues. The CDR3 region has the DNA TGTGCCAGCAGCGTAAGGCCCTCTAGCGGGACTGCCAAAAACATTCAGTACTTC. As protein: CASSVRPSSGTAKNIQYF.

The sample holds one count of this clone. The V call is TRBV6-5, the J call TRBJ2-7, with 8 bases aligning to TRBD1. The CDR3 contains 14 residues. Germline-derived CDR1 and CDR2 are MNHEY and SVGAGI. J gave up 3 bases and V 7 bases, and 8 bases lay outside the gene matches. The CDR3 sequence: CASTGRQGIYEQYF. DNA of the CDR3: TGTGCCAGCACGGGAAGACAGGGGATCTACGAGCAGTACTTC.

V is TRBV27 and J is TRBJ2-2; 9 nucleotides agree with TRBD1. Germline-derived CDR1 and CDR2 are MNHEY and SMNVEV (reference sequence). With V trimmed by 7 bases and J by 1 base, 4 bases remained unmatched. The length of the CDR3 is 15 residues. The chain's CDR3 is CASTADRGNTGELFF. In nucleotides, the CDR3 is TGTGCCAGCACCGCGGACAGGGGGAACACCGGGGAGCTGTTTTTT.

The rearrangement links TRBV19 to TRBJ1-2; no clear D gene. From germline, CDR1 is LNHDA and CDR2 SQIVND (reference sequence). Deletions cut 7 bases from V and 2 bases from J, with 17 bases between. The CDR3 contains 15 residues. CDR3 sequence: CASTTTARFNYGYTF. For the CDR3, the DNA is TGTGCCAGTACCACGACCGCCAGGTTCAACTATGGCTACACCTTC.

The V and J genes are TRBV10-3 and TRBJ2-7, with D possibly being TRBD2 (5 bases). The CDR3 totals 14 residues. Germline CDR1 and CDR2: ENHRY and SYGVKD. V was cut by 3 bases and J by 4 bases, with 13 bases left in between. This CDR3 reads CAISDRTGWYEQYF. The CDR3 nucleotides read TGTGCCATCAGTGACAGGACGGGGTGGTACGAGCAGTACTTC.

The V and J genes are TRBV29-1 and TRBJ2-1; TRBD2 is a possible D gene (5 bases). The CDR3 has 16 residues. Germline-derived CDR1 and CDR2 are SQVTM and ANQGSEA. The V and J ends lost 4 bases and 5 bases respectively, with 21 bases between them. The CDR3 sequence: CSVGHRAARADNEQFF. The CDR3 DNA sequence: TGCAGCGTTGGGCACCGCGCGGCGAGGGCGGACAATGAGCAGTTCTTC.

This rearrangement joins TRBV28 to TRBJ2-2, with 7 bases fitting TRBD1. V trimming: 6 bases; J trimming: 6 bases; junction bases outside the gene matches: 7. Germline V CDR1 and CDR2: MDHEN, SYDVKM. CDR3 size: 14 residues. CDR3 nucleotide sequence: TGTGCCAGCAGCCTGACAGGGTTAGCCGGGGAGCTGTTTTTT. This codes for CASSLTGLAGELFF. Full variable domain (remainder filled in from reference TRBV28 and TRBJ2-2): DVKVTQSSRYLVKRTGEKVFLECVQDMDHENMFWYRQDPGLGLRLIYFSYDVKMKEKGDIPEGYSVSREKKERFSLILESASTNQTSMYLCASSLTGLAGELFFGEGSRLTVL.